This TCR beta chain emerged from a study of tumor-infiltrating lymphocytes in primary liver carcinoma. About the research overall: Donors underwent surgery for histopathologically diagnosed primary liver carcinoma. Productive TCRbeta read counts per sample ran from roughly 4 to 7 million and were similar across tissue types. Study results and limitations: A significantly higher top-250-clone fraction was found in tumors than in blood (p = 0.039). Since sampling was bulk and unsorted, CD4+ and CD8+ repertoires were not compared.

As for this clonotype: Its antigen remains unknown. A read error may account for a junction end that differs from germline.

The CDR3 has 16 amino acids. CDR1 is SGHRS, CDR2 YFSETQ, per germline. Blood RNA came from unsorted whole blood; germline DNA was also extracted. From about 0.45 ug total RNA, TCR beta cDNA was generated with a primer in the constant region. Three nested multiplex PCR rounds, a slightly modified ARM-PCR method, built the TCR beta libraries. In the first two PCR rounds, TRBV1-TRBV30 forward primers were paired with a C-beta reverse primer, and each round lasted about 9 cycles. TCRdb reprocessed the multiplex PCR reads via MiXCR and lists one record per CDR3 protein. The repertoire includes about 320,000 distinct CDR3 sequences, 65% of them detected once, and more than 8.5% sits in the top ten.

The specimen was peripheral blood. The chain combines TRBV5-1 with TRBJ2-5; 10 bases align to TRBD2. The source of this sequence is a man aged 40-50 years with primary liver carcinoma and hepatitis B virus infection. This chain's CDR3 is CTSNHGTSADGETQYF. The DNA of the CDR3 is TGCACCAGCAACCATGGGACTAGCGCCGATGGGGAGACCCAGTACTTC.